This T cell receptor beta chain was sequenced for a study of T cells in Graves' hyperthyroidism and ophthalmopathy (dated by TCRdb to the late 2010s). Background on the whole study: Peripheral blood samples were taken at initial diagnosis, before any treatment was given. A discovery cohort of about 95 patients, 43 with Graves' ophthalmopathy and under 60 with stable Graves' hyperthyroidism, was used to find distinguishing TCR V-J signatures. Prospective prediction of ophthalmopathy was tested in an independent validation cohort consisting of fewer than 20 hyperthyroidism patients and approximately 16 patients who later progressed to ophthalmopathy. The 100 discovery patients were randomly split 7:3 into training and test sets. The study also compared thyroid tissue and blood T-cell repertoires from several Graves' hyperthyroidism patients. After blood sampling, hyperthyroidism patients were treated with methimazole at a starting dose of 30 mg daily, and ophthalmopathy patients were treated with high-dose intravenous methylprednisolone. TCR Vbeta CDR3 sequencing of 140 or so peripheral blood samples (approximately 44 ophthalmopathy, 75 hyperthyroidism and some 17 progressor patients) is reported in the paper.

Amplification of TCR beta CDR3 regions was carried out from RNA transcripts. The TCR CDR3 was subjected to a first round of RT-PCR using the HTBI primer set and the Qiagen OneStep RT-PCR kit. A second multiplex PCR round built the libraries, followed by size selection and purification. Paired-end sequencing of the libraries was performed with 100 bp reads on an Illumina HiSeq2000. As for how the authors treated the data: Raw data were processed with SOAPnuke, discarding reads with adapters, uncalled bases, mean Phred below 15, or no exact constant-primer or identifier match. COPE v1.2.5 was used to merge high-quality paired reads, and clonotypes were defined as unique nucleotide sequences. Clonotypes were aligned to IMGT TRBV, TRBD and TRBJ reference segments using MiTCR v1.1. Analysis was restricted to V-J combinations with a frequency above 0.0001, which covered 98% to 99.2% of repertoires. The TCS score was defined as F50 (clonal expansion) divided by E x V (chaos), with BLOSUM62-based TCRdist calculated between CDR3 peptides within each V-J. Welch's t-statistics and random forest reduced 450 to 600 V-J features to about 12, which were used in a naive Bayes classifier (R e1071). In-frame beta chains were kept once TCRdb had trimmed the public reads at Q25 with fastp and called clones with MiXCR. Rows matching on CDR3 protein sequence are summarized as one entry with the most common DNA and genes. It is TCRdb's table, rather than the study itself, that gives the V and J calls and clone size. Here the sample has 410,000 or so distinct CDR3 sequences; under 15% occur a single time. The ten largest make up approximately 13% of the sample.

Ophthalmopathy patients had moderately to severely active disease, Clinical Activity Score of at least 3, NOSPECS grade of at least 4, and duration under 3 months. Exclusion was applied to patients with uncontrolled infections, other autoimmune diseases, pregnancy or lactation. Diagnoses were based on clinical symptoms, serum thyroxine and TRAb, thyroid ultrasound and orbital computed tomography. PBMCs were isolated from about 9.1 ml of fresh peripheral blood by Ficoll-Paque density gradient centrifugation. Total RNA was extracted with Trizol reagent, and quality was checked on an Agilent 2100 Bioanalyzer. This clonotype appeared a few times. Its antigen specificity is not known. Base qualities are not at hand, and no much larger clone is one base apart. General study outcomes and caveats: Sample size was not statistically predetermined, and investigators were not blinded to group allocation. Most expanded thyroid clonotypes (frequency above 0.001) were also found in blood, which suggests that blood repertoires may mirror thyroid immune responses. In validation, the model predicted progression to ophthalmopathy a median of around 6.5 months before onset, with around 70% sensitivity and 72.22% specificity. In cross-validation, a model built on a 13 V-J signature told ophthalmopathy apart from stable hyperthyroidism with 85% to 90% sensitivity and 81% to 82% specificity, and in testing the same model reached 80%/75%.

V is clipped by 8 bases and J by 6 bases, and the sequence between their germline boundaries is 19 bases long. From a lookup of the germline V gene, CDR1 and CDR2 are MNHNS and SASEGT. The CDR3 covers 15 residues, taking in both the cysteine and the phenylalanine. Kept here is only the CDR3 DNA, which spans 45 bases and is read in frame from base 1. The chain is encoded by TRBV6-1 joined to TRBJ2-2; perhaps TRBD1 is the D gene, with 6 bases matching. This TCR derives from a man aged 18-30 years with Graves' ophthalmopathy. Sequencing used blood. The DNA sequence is TGTGCCAGCGAGCAGTTTCAGGGGAAGCCCGGGGAGCTGTTTTTT. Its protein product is CASEQFQGKPGELFF.